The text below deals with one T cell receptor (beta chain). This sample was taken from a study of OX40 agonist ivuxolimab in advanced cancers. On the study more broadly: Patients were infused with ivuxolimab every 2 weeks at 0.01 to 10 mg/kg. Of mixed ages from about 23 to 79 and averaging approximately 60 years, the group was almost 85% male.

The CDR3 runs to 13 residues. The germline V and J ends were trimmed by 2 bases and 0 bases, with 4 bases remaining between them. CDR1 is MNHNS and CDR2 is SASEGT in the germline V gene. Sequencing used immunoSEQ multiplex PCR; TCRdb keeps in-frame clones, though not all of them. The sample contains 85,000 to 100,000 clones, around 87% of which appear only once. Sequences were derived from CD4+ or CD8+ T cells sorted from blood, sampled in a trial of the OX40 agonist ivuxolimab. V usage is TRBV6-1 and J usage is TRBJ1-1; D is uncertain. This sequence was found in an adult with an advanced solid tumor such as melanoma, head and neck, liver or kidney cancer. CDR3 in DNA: TGTGCCAGCAGTGAAACCATGAACACTGAAGCTTTCTTT. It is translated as CASSETMNTEAFF.